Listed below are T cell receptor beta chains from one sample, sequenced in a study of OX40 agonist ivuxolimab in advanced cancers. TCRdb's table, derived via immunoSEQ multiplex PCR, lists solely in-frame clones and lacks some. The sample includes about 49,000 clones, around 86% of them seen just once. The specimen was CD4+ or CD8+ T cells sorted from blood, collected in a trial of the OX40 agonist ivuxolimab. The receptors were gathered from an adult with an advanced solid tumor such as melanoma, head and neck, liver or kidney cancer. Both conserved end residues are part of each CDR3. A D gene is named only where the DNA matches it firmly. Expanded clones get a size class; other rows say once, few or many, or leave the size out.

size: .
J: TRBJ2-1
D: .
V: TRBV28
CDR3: CASIRSLSSYNEQFF
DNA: TGTGCCAGCATTCGTTCTCTTAGCTCCTACAATGAGCAGTTCTTC

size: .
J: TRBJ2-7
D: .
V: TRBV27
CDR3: CASSLNGAEQYF
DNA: TGTGCCAGCAGTTTAAACGGGGCCGAGCAGTACTTC

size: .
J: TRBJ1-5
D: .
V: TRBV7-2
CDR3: CASSSQGNSNQPQHF
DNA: TGTGCCAGCAGCTCCCAGGGGAATAGCAATCAGCCCCAGCATTTT

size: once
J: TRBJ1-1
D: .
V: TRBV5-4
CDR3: CASSHSGTTLNTEAFF
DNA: TGTGCCAGCAGCCATTCAGGGACGACCCTGAACACTGAAGCTTTCTTT

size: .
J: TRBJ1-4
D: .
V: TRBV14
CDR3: CASSPDSLNEKLFF
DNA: TGTGCCAGCAGCCCGGACAGCCTTAATGAAAAACTGTTTTTT

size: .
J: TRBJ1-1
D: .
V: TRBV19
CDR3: CASSISTVEAFF
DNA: TGTGCCAGTAGCATTTCGACAGTTGAAGCTTTCTTT

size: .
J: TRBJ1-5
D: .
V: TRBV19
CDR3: CASSTGLTNQPQHF
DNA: TGTGCCAGTAGTACCGGACTGACTAATCAGCCCCAGCATTTT

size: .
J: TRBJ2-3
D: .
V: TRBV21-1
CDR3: CASLSSDGTDTQYF
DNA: TGTGCCAGCCTCAGTTCGGACGGGACAGATACGCAGTATTTT

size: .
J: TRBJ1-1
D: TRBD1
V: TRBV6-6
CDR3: CASRTGGDTEAFF
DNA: TGTGCCAGCAGGACAGGGGGGGACACTGAAGCTTTCTTT

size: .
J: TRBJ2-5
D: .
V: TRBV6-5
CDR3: CASSSGLGETQYF
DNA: TGTGCCAGCAGCTCAGGGTTAGGAGAGACCCAGTACTTC

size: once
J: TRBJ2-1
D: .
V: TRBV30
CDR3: CAWSRGSSYNEQFF
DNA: TGTGCCTGGAGTAGAGGGAGCTCCTACAATGAGCAGTTCTTC

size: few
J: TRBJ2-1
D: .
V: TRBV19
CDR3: CASSIVPYNEQFF
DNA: TGTGCCAGTAGTATAGTCCCCTACAATGAGCAGTTCTTC

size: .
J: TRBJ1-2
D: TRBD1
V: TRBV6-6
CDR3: CASSPGQSLDYTF
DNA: TGTGCCAGCAGTCCGGGACAGTCTCTCGACTACACCTTC

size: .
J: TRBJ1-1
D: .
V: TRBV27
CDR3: CASSLNGATEAFF
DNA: TGTGCCAGCAGTTTAAACGGAGCCACTGAAGCTTTCTTT

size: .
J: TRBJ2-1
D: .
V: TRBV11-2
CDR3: CASSLDAPGRAYNEQFF
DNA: TGTGCCAGCAGCTTAGACGCCCCCGGGAGAGCCTACAATGAGCAGTTCTTC

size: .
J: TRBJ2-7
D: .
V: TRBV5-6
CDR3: CASSGGGTSYEQYF
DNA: TGTGCCAGCAGCGGCGGCGGGACTTCCTACGAGCAGTACTTC

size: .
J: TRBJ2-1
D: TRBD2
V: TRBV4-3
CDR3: CASSQKRERAYNEQFF
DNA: TGCGCCAGCAGCCAAAAGCGGGAAAGGGCCTACAATGAGCAGTTCTTC

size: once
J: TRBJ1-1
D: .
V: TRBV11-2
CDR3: CASSVGRSTEAFF
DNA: TGTGCCAGCAGCGTAGGGAGGTCGACTGAAGCTTTCTTT

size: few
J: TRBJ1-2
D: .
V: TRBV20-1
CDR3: CSAPLGYTF
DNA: TGCAGTGCCCCGCTCGGCTACACCTTC

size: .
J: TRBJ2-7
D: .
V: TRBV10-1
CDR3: CASSAIGGSYEQYF
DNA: TGCGCCAGCAGTGCAATAGGGGGATCCTACGAGCAGTACTTC

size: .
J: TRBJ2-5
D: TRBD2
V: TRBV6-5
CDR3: CAVSSGGLQETQYF
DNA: TGTGCCGTATCTAGCGGGGGCCTCCAAGAGACCCAGTACTTC

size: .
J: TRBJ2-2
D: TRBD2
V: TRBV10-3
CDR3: CAIRGGANTGELFF
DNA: TGTGCCATCAGGGGAGGGGCGAACACCGGGGAGCTGTTTTTT

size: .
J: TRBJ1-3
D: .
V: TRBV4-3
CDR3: CASSQAYSALENTIYF
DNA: TGCGCCAGCAGCCAAGCCTACAGTGCTCTGGAGAACACCATATATTTT

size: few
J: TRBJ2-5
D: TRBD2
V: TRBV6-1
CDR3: CARWTSGLQETQYF
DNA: TGTGCCAGATGGACTAGCGGATTACAAGAGACCCAGTACTTC

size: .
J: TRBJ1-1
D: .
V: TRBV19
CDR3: CASSIGQVSIF
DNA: TGTGCCAGTAGTATAGGGCAGGTCTCGATCTTT

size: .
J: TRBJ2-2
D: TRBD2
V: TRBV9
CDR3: CASSLNRDYNTGELFF
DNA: TGTGCCAGCAGCCTAAACCGGGACTATAACACCGGGGAGCTGTTTTTT

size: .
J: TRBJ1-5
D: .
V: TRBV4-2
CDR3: CASSQDWARVINQPQHF
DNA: TGTGCCAGCAGCCAAGATTGGGCCAGGGTGATCAATCAGCCCCAGCATTTT

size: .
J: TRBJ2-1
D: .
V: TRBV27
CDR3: CASYRVPNEQFF
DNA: TGTGCCAGTTACCGGGTTCCCAATGAGCAGTTCTTC

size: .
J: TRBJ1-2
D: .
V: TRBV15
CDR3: CATSRDRSGARGYTF
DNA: TGTGCCACCAGCAGAGATCGGTCGGGGGCGAGGGGCTACACCTTC

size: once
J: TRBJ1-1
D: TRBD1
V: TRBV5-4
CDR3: CASSASGQGTVRAFF
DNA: TGTGCCAGCAGCGCTAGCGGACAGGGGACAGTACGAGCTTTCTTT

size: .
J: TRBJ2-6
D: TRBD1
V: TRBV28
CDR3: CASRGEQGASFSGANVLTF
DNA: TGTGCCAGCAGGGGGGAACAGGGGGCCTCATTCTCTGGGGCCAACGTCCTGACTTTC

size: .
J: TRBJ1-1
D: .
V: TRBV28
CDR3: CASSLASGDFTEAFF
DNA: TGTGCCAGCAGTTTAGCGTCCGGGGATTTCACTGAAGCTTTCTTT

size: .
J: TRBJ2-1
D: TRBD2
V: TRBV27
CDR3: CASTRLAGGHEQFF
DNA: TGTGCCAGCACCCGACTAGCGGGGGGCCATGAGCAGTTCTTC

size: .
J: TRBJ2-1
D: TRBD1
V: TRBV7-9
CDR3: CASSSGQGPYNEQFF
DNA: TGTGCCAGCAGCTCTGGACAGGGTCCCTACAATGAGCAGTTCTTC

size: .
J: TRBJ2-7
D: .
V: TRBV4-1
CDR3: CASSLTVDRIGEQYF
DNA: TGCGCCAGCAGCCTGACAGTCGACAGGATAGGCGAGCAGTACTTC